This is a list of T cell receptor beta chains from one sample in a study of PD-L1 blockade in urothelial cancer. The protocol was immunoSEQ multiplex PCR, while the TCRdb copy is restricted to in-frame clones and leaves out a portion. The sample lists 45,000 or so clones, 88% occurring once. The source was PBMCs, collected around atezolizumab (anti-PD-L1) treatment. Receptors were obtained from a donor aged 40 or over with urothelial cancer. The CDR3 runs from the conserved cysteine through the conserved F or W. A D gene is named only where the DNA matches it firmly. Expanded clones get a size class; other rows say once, few or many, or leave the size out.

v_gene	abundance	j_gene	d_gene	CDR3aa	CDR3nt
TRBV29-1	NA	TRBJ2-7	NA	CSVVTDNPYEQYF	TGCAGCGTTGTGACGGACAACCCCTACGAGCAGTACTTC
TRBV4-1	NA	TRBJ2-1	NA	CASSPPDPSLYNEQFF	TGCGCCAGCAGCCCGCCAGACCCTAGCCTCTACAATGAGCAGTTCTTC
TRBV7-6	NA	TRBJ2-1	TRBD2	CASSSGGGNYNEQFF	TGTGCCAGCAGCTCCGGGGGGGGAAACTACAATGAGCAGTTCTTC
TRBV4-1	NA	TRBJ1-3	NA	CASSHPLRSGNTIYF	TGCGCCAGCAGCCACCCACTCCGCTCTGGAAACACCATATATTTT
TRBV7-9	many	TRBJ2-7	NA	CASSGTGSFEQYF	TGTGCCAGCAGCGGTACGGGGAGCTTCGAGCAGTACTTC
TRBV7-9	NA	TRBJ2-7	TRBD2	CASRPPSGPPYEQYF	TGTGCCAGCAGACCTCCTAGCGGACCACCCTACGAGCAGTACTTC
TRBV28	few	TRBJ2-1	TRBD2	CASSFGLAGVYEQFF	TGTGCCAGCAGTTTCGGGCTAGCGGGAGTGTATGAGCAGTTCTTC
TRBV7-2	NA	TRBJ1-5	NA	CASTPTGTTNQPQHF	TGTGCCAGCACCCCAACCGGGACAACAAATCAGCCCCAGCATTTT
TRBV7-9	NA	TRBJ2-1	TRBD2	CASSPRVASGRAFRNEQFF	TGTGCCAGCAGCCCACGTGTCGCTAGCGGGAGGGCCTTTCGCAATGAGCAGTTCTTC
TRBV28	few	TRBJ2-7	NA	CASSYPASGSEQYF	TGTGCCAGCAGCTACCCAGCCAGCGGTAGCGAGCAGTACTTC
TRBV9	once	TRBJ2-3	TRBD1	CASSTPGTGGRDTQYF	TGTGCCAGCAGCACCCCCGGGACAGGGGGACGAGATACGCAGTATTTT
TRBV15	NA	TRBJ2-7	TRBD1	CATSTRDRGLEQYF	TGTGCCACCAGCACCCGGGACAGGGGGCTTGAGCAGTACTTC
TRBV27	NA	TRBJ1-5	NA	CASSPNSGTLRNQPQHF	TGTGCCAGCAGTCCCAACTCCGGGACACTTAGGAATCAGCCCCAGCATTTT
TRBV5-5	NA	TRBJ1-1	TRBD1	CASSFSRDRVAFF	TGTGCCAGCAGCTTTTCCCGGGACAGGGTGGCTTTCTTT
TRBV6-1	once	TRBJ1-2	NA	CASYVRDKFSYGYTF	TGTGCCAGCTATGTCAGGGACAAATTCTCCTATGGCTACACCTTC
TRBV6-5	NA	TRBJ2-5	TRBD2	CASRLAGGSGETQYF	TGTGCCAGCAGGTTAGCGGGAGGGAGTGGAGAGACCCAGTACTTC
TRBV18	NA	TRBJ2-3	TRBD1	CASSLQGVIGTDTQYF	TGTGCCAGCTCACTCCAGGGGGTAATTGGTACAGATACGCAGTATTTT
TRBV30	NA	TRBJ2-3	NA	CAGARAPSTDTQYF	TGTGCCGGGGCCCGGGCACCAAGCACAGATACGCAGTATTTT
TRBV2	NA	TRBJ2-2	TRBD2	CASSGLAVTGELFF	TGTGCCAGCTCTGGACTAGCGGTCACCGGGGAGCTGTTTTTT
TRBV7-8	NA	TRBJ2-7	NA	CASSLVGGSTYEQYF	TGTGCCAGCAGCTTAGTGGGGGGATCCACCTACGAGCAGTACTTC
TRBV19	few	TRBJ2-7	TRBD2	CASSRQGTSGYEQYF	TGTGCCAGTAGTCGACAGGGGACTAGCGGATACGAGCAGTACTTC
TRBV5-1	NA	TRBJ1-1	NA	CASSLAKNTEAFF	TGCGCCAGCAGCTTGGCCAAGAACACTGAAGCTTTCTTT
TRBV5-5	NA	TRBJ1-1	TRBD1	CASSRGQYSNTEAFF	TGTGCCAGCAGCCGGGGACAGTACTCGAACACTGAAGCTTTCTTT
TRBV7-6	NA	TRBJ2-2	TRBD2	CASSLGRAGAAGELFF	TGTGCCAGCAGCTTAGGGCGAGCGGGAGCGGCCGGGGAGCTGTTTTTT
TRBV7-3	NA	TRBJ2-5	TRBD2	CASSFGKAGVPETQYF	TGTGCCAGCAGCTTCGGTAAGGCGGGAGTGCCCGAGACCCAGTACTTC
TRBV14	NA	TRBJ1-2	NA	CASSQGPYYGYTF	TGTGCCAGCAGCCAAGGGCCCTACTATGGCTACACCTTC
TRBV7-9	NA	TRBJ2-1	TRBD2	CASSTGGPEQFF	TGTGCCAGCAGCACGGGAGGGCCTGAGCAGTTCTTC
TRBV18	NA	TRBJ1-1	NA	CASSHKTGGPDTEAFF	TGTGCCAGCTCACATAAGACCGGGGGGCCTGACACTGAAGCTTTCTTT
TRBV5-1	NA	TRBJ2-1	TRBD2	CASSAAPSGSSYNEQFF	TGCGCCAGCAGCGCGGCGCCCAGCGGGAGCTCCTACAATGAGCAGTTCTTC
TRBV5-1	NA	TRBJ2-1	TRBD2	CASSQGGLAGPYNEQFF	TGCGCCAGCAGCCAAGGGGGACTAGCGGGCCCATACAATGAGCAGTTCTTC
TRBV6-5	many	TRBJ2-2	NA	CASSGNRAGELFF	TGTGCCAGCAGTGGCAACAGGGCCGGGGAGCTGTTTTTT
TRBV4-2	NA	TRBJ2-7	NA	CASSQPSSYEQYF	TGTGCCAGCAGCCAGCCGAGCTCCTACGAGCAGTACTTC
TRBV21-1	NA	TRBJ1-1	NA	CASSKGGHTEAFF	TGTGCCAGCAGCAAAGGGGGCCACACTGAAGCTTTCTTT
TRBV5-6	NA	TRBJ2-1	NA	CASSDSAGSYNEQFF	TGTGCCAGCAGCGACTCCGCGGGGTCCTACAATGAGCAGTTCTTC
TRBV11-3	NA	TRBJ2-3	TRBD2	CASSSAGADTQYF	TGTGCCAGCAGCTCCGCGGGGGCAGATACGCAGTATTTT
TRBV4-1	NA	TRBJ2-4	TRBD2	CASSQRGLAAIAKNIQYF	TGCGCCAGCAGCCAACGGGGACTAGCAGCTATAGCCAAAAACATTCAGTACTTC
TRBV15	NA	TRBJ2-3	NA	CATSRVRSDTQYF	TGTGCCACCAGCAGAGTTAGATCAGATACGCAGTATTTT
TRBV7-2	NA	TRBJ2-5	NA	CASSPGTPGTQYF	TGTGCCAGCAGCCCAGGGACACCGGGGACCCAGTACTTC
TRBV7-6	few	TRBJ2-5	TRBD2	CASSLVGGGATETQYF	TGTGCCAGCAGCTTAGTGGGCGGGGGGGCCACAGAGACCCAGTACTTC
TRBV7-6	once	TRBJ2-1	NA	CASSLGSSPYNEQFF	TGTGCCAGCAGCTTAGGGAGCAGCCCCTACAATGAGCAGTTCTTC
TRBV11-2	NA	TRBJ2-7	TRBD2	CASSLGLAAYEQYF	TGTGCCAGCAGCTTAGGGCTAGCGGCCTACGAGCAGTACTTC
TRBV11-2	once	TRBJ2-1	TRBD2	CASSPMGGLFYNEQFF	TGTGCCAGCAGCCCCATGGGGGGGTTGTTCTACAATGAGCAGTTCTTC
TRBV5-1	NA	TRBJ2-7	TRBD2	CASSLVGGSNEQYF	TGCGCCAGCAGCTTGGTGGGCGGGAGCAACGAGCAGTACTTC
TRBV7-3	NA	TRBJ2-1	TRBD2	CASSLGASGSPSSSYNEQFF	TGTGCCAGCAGCTTAGGGGCTAGCGGGAGCCCTTCAAGCTCCTACAATGAGCAGTTCTTC
TRBV15	medium-sized	TRBJ2-5	NA	CATSRTAGETQYF	TGTGCCACCAGCAGAACAGCGGGAGAGACCCAGTACTTC
TRBV14	once	TRBJ2-7	TRBD2	CASSQDAGRGYEQYF	TGTGCCAGCAGCCAAGACGCGGGGAGGGGATACGAGCAGTACTTC
TRBV5-4	NA	TRBJ1-4	NA	CASSPRGGTNEKLFF	TGTGCCAGCAGCCCTAGGGGGGGGACCAATGAAAAACTGTTTTTT
TRBV2	NA	TRBJ2-2	TRBD2	CASSRDYGELFF	TGTGCCAGCAGCCGGGACTACGGGGAGCTGTTTTTT
TRBV19	NA	TRBJ1-2	NA	CASTRTAAYGYTF	TGTGCCAGCACCCGGACAGCCGCCTATGGCTACACCTTC